This paragraph reports one T cell receptor (beta chain). Its antigen is currently unknown. The sample belongs to a study of T cell responses to AZD1222 COVID-19 vaccine. The study, taken as a whole, reports: None of the repertoires were sampled until the peak T cell response had passed. White British ancestry dominated among donors, who included more females, and clonal diversity was possibly underestimated. Reportedly, close to half of spike-specific TCRs are directed against unmutated variant regions.

V was pared by 2 bases and J by 2 bases, with 13 bases between. Germline V lookup: CDR1 MNHNY, CDR2 SVGAGI (reference sequence). This CDR3 comprises 16 residues. Here immunoSEQ multiplex PCR was the method, and the copy in TCRdb shows in-frame clones only, minus some. The sample shows over 95,000 clones, about nine tenths of them seen only once. The chain recombines TRBV6-6 with TRBJ1-5; no definite D call. This sample comprised peripheral blood, obtained 28 days after the second AZD1222 dose. The sequence derives from an adult who received the AZD1222 COVID-19 vaccine. As DNA, the CDR3 is TGTGCCAGCAGTTACGAAAGGCATCGGGGCAATCAGCCCCAGCATTTT. This translates into CASSYERHRGNQPQHF.